The text below deals with one TCR beta chain. The ends lost 5 bases at V and 2 bases at J; junction bases unmatched: 8. The CDR3 extends over 16 amino acids. CDR1 is SGHVS, CDR2 FQNEAQ, per germline. This entry belongs to a study of T cells after somatic rescue of genetic block. This table comes from immunoSEQ multiplex PCR, and its TCRdb copy is limited to in-frame clones, with some not included. Among approximately 88,000 clones, just under 90% were seen once, and the ten largest hold around 1.5%. The specimen sequenced was peripheral blood mononuclear cells (PBMCs). This TCR was recovered from a woman under 30. This sequence joins TRBV7-8 and TRBJ2-2, with 7 nucleotides matching TRBD1. CDR3 region: CASSPPRDRNTGELFF. Written as DNA, the CDR3 is TGTGCCAGCAGCCCGCCTCGGGACAGAAACACCGGGGAGCTGTTTTTT. Full variable domain (outside the CDR3, taken from reference TRBV7-8 and TRBJ2-2): GAGVSQSPRYKVAKRGQDVALRCDPISGHVSLFWYQQALGQGPEFLTYFQNEAQLDKSGLPSDRFFAERPEGSVSTLKIQRTQQEDSAVYLCASSPPRDRNTGELFFGEGSRLTVL.